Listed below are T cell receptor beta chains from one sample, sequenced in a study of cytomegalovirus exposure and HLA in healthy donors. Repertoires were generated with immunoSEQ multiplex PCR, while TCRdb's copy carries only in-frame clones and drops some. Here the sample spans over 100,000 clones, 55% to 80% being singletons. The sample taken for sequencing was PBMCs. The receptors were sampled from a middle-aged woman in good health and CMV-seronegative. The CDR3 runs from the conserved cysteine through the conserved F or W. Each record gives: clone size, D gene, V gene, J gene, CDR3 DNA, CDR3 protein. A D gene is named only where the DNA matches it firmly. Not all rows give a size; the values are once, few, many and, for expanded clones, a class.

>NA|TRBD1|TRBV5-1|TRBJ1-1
TGCGCCAGCAGCTTGCAACAGGGGGCGAACACTGAAGCTTTCTTT
CASSLQQGANTEAFF
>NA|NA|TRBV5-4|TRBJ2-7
TGTGCCAGCAGTCTACAGCAAACCTCCTACGAGCAGTACTTC
CASSLQQTSYEQYF
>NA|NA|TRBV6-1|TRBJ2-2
TGTGCCAGCAGTGAACAGGGCGTAAACACCGGGGAGCTGTTTTTT
CASSEQGVNTGELFF
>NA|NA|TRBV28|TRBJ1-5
TGTGCCAGCAGTGCCCTCCCGGGGGGCAATCAGCCCCAGCATTTT
CASSALPGGNQPQHF
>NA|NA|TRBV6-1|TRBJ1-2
TGTGCCAGCAGTGATCGGTCAAACTATGGCTACACCTTC
CASSDRSNYGYTF
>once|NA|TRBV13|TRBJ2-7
TGTGCCAGCAGCTCCCCCGAACGGGACGAGCAGTACTTC
CASSSPERDEQYF
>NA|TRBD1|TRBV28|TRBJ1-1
TGTGCCAGCAGTCCCCTGGGGGACAGTACTGAAGCTTTCTTT
CASSPLGDSTEAFF
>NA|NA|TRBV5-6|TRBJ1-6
TGTGCCAGCAGCTTGGAGGGGAATTCACCCCTCCACTTT
CASSLEGNSPLHF
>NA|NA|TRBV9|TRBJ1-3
TGTGCCAGCAGCGTAACCAGACAGCAAGGCACCATATATTTT
CASSVTRQQGTIYF
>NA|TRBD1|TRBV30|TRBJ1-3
TGTGCCTGGAGGAGACAGGGGCTCTTTGGAAACACCATATATTTT
CAWRRQGLFGNTIYF
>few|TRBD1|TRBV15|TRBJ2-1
TGTGCCACCAGGATTTCGGGACAGGGGGCGTATGAGCAGTTCTTC
CATRISGQGAYEQFF
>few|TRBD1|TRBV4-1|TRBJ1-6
TGCGCCAGCAGCCAAGTTCCGACAGGGGTAGAATCACCCCTCCACTTT
CASSQVPTGVESPLHF
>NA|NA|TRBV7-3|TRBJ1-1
TGTGCCAGCAGCTTACAGGGCGGGAACACTGAAGCTTTCTTT
CASSLQGGNTEAFF
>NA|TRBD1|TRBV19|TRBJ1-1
TGTGCCAGTAGTATGCCCCGACAGGGGGGTTACACTGAAGCTTTCTTT
CASSMPRQGGYTEAFF
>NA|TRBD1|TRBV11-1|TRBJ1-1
TGTGCCAGCAGCAAGACAGGGGGCGGTATGAACACTGAAGCTTTCTTT
CASSKTGGGMNTEAFF
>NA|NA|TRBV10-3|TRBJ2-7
TGTGCCATCGAGGCAGGGCCAGGTGAAGAGCAGTACTTC
CAIEAGPGEEQYF
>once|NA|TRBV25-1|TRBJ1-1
TGTGCCAGCAGTCCGGACAGAATCATGAACACTGAAGCTTTCTTT
CASSPDRIMNTEAFF
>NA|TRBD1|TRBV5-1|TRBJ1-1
TGCGCCAGCAGCTCCGGACAGGGTTGGACTGAAGCTTTCTTT
CASSSGQGWTEAFF
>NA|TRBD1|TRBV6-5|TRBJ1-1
TGTGCCAGCAGTACGGACAGGGCTATGAACACTGAAGCTTTCTTT
CASSTDRAMNTEAFF
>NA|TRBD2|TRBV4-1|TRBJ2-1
TGCGCCAGCAGCCGATCGCGGGGGGTCTCCTACAATGAGCAGTTCTTC
CASSRSRGVSYNEQFF
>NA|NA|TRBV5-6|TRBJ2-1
TGTGCCAGCAGCTTGACAAGGTTTGCGGATGAGCAGTTCTTC
CASSLTRFADEQFF
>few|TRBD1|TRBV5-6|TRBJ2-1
TGTGCCAGCAGCTTATGGACAGGGTCTGAGCAGTTCTTC
CASSLWTGSEQFF
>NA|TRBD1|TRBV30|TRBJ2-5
TGTGCCTGGAGTGGGGGACAGGGGCCTCAAGAGACCCAGTACTTC
CAWSGGQGPQETQYF
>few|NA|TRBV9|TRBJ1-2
TGTGCCAGCAGGAGGGACTCCTATGGCTACACCTTC
CASRRDSYGYTF
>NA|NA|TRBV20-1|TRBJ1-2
TGCAGTGCTAGGTCCAGCTATGGCTACACCTTC
CSARSSYGYTF
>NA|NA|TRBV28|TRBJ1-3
TGTGCCAGCAGTTCGCCGGGACTTATACCCCCAAACACCATATATTTT
CASSSPGLIPPNTIYF
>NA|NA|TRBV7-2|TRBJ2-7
TGTGCCAGCAGCTCAACGGGTTCCGAGCAGTACTTC
CASSSTGSEQYF
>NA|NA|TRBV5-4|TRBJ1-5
TGTGCCAGCAGCTTAGGCCTGGGCCAGCCCCAGCATTTT
CASSLGLGQPQHF
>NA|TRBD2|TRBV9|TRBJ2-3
TGTGCCAGCAGCGTATTTGGACTAGCGGGGCCCGGGGATACGCAGTATTTT
CASSVFGLAGPGDTQYF
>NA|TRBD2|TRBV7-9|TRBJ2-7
TGTGCCAGCAGCACATTCCGCGGGACTAGCGGAAACTACGAGCAGTACTTC
CASSTFRGTSGNYEQYF
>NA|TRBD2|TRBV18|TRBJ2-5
TGTGCCAGCTCACGACCGATGACTAGCGGGGTACAAGAGACCCAGTACTTC
CASSRPMTSGVQETQYF
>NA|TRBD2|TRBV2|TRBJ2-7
TGTGCCAGCAGATGGGGGGGCTACGAGCAGTACTTC
CASRWGGYEQYF
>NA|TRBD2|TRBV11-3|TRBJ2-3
TGTGCCAGCAGCCCACTAGACGGCGGGGGGGCATCGGATACGCAGTATTTT
CASSPLDGGGASDTQYF
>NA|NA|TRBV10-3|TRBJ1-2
TGTGCCATCAGGAGACAGCCTGATATTAACTATGGCTACACCTTC
CAIRRQPDINYGYTF
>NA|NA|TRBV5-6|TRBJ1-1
TGTGCCAGCAGCCCGATCACAGGGAGCCGGGGCACTGAAGCTTTCTTT
CASSPITGSRGTEAFF
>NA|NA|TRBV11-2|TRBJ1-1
TGTGCCAGCAGCTCGCGGAGGGTGAACACTGAAGCTTTCTTT
CASSSRRVNTEAFF
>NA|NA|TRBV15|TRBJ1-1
TGTGCCACCAGCAGAGAAGGGGTTTTAACTGAAGCTTTCTTT
CATSREGVLTEAFF
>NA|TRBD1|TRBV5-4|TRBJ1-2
TGTGCCAGCAGCCGGGACAGGAGCGGCTACACCTTC
CASSRDRSGYTF
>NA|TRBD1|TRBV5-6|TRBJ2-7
TGTGCCAGCAGCTTGGGACAGGGAAACGAGCAGTACTTC
CASSLGQGNEQYF
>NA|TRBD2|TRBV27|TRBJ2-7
TGTGCCAGCAGTTTATTCTCGCTGACTAGCGGGGGGGCCTACGAGCAGTACTTC
CASSLFSLTSGGAYEQYF
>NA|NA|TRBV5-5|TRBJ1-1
TGTGCCAGCAGCCCCAGGGGTTTACGGGGCACTGAAGCTTTCTTT
CASSPRGLRGTEAFF
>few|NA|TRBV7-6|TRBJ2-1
TGTGCCAGCAGCCCCCGGACAGTTGCCACTTCCTACAATGAGCAGTTCTTC
CASSPRTVATSYNEQFF
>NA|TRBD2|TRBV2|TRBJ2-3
TGTGCCAGCATTAGAACGGGGGGGGAAGGCACAGATACGCAGTATTTT
CASIRTGGEGTDTQYF
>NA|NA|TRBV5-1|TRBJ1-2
TGCGCCAGCAGCCCTGACAGTTCCCCCGCAATGAATGGCTACACCTTC
CASSPDSSPAMNGYTF
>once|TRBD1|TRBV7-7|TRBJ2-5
TGTGCCAGCAGTTCCGGACAGGAGGAGACCCAGTACTTC
CASSSGQEETQYF
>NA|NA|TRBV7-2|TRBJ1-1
TGTGCCAGCAGCTTAGCTACAGGTCCCCCGGTCGGAGCTTTCTTT
CASSLATGPPVGAFF
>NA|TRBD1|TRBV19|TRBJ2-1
TGTGCCAGTAGTATAGATCTACGGACAGGGGTTGAGCAGTTCTTC
CASSIDLRTGVEQFF
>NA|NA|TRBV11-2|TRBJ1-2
TGTGCCAGCAGCTTAGCCTCCTCCGAGTCTGCTGGCTACACCTTC
CASSLASSESAGYTF
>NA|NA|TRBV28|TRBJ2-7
TGTGCCAGCAGTCCCGCGGGGCAGGGAACCTACGAGCAGTACTTC
CASSPAGQGTYEQYF
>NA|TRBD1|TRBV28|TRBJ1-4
TGTGCCAGCAGTTTAACCCAAGGGACAGGGGTCGTAAAACTGTTTTTT
CASSLTQGTGVVKLFF
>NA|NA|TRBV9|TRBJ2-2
TGTGCCAGCAGTCCTGCTGGACAAATTACCGGGGAGCTGTTTTTT
CASSPAGQITGELFF
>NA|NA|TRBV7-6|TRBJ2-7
TGTGCCAGCAGCTCTTCTTACAGGCTCGGCGAGCAGTACTTC
CASSSSYRLGEQYF
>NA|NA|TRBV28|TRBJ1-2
TGTGCCAGCAGTCGTATGGGGGCTGGCTACACCTTC
CASSRMGAGYTF
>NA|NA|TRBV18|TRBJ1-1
TGTGCCAGCTCACCTAGGGGGATCGACACTGAAGCTTTCTTT
CASSPRGIDTEAFF